These 2 T cell receptor beta chains originate from one sample sequenced in a study of blood T cells in healthy people across ages. A J-beta primer mix and a sample-barcoded 5' primer were used in a second PCR of roughly 7 to 12 cycles. TCRdb recomputed calls from the 5' RACE reads with MiXCR, one row per CDR3 protein. The repertoire consists of roughly 500,000 distinct CDR3 sequences, with 25% to 30% occurring once and the leading ten covering about a fifth. Sequencing input: blood. These receptors all come from a woman aged 70-85 years in good health.

V usage is TRBV7-2 and J usage is TRBJ1-4, with 8 bases matching TRBD1. The CDR3 sequence is 15 residues long. Germline assignment: CDR1 SGHTA and CDR2 FQGNSA. The V and J ends lost 5 bases and 3 bases, in that order; junction bases with no gene match: 5. CDR3 in DNA: TGTGCCAGCAGCCGACAGGGGATAGCTAATGAAAAACTGTTTTTT. Translation gives CASSRQGIANEKLFF.

The chain has TRBV5-1 and TRBJ2-1, with 7 bases fitting TRBD2. The V gene end was trimmed by 0 bases and the J gene end by 6 bases; junction bases not matched to a gene: 3. The CDR3 covers 14 residues. CDR1 and CDR2 from the germline V gene are SGHRS and YFSETQ. CDR3 region: CASSLDTGGNEQFF. As DNA, the CDR3 is TGCGCCAGCAGCTTGGATACGGGGGGCAATGAGCAGTTCTTC. Filled out from reference TRBV5-1 and TRBJ2-1, the complete variable domain reads KAGVTQTPRYLIKTRGQQVTLSCSPISGHRSVSWYQQTPGQGLQFLFEYFSETQRNKGNFPGRFSGRQFSNSRSEMNVSTLELGDSALYLCASSLDTGGNEQFFGPGTRLTVL.